The 26 T cell receptor beta chains given below trace back to one sample, sequenced in a study of shared clonotypes between healthy human individuals. Terminally differentiated effector memory CD45RA+ cells were excluded by CCR7 positive selection of CD45RO-negative cells. Assay used: immunoSEQ multiplex PCR; TCRdb lists only in-frame clones, some missing. The sample carries about 2 million clones, around 96% recorded once. Sequences were obtained from naive CD8+ T cells sorted from blood. Every receptor here comes from a young man in good health.

This clone was found once. This sample includes further DNA sequences coding for the same CDR3. The V and J genes are TRBV9 and TRBJ1-1, with D uncertain. CDR1 and CDR2 (germline): SGDLS, YYNGEE. Trimming removed 0 bases from V and 4 bases from J, with 7 bases in between. The CDR3 runs 13 residues. The CDR3 bases are TGTGCCAGCAGCGTAGGTCCGGGCACTGAAGCTTTCTTT. Its protein is CASSVGPGTEAFF.

The rearrangement joins TRBV5-4 to TRBJ1-2; D uncertain. This CDR3 is 16 amino acids long. Germline V gene lookup returns CDR1 SGHNT and CDR2 YYREEE (reference sequence). The V end was cut by 0 bases, the J end by 4 bases, with 16 bases between. The CDR3 nucleotides are TGTGCCAGCAGCTTGGTCGGGTACCAGTCGCTCTATGGCTACACCTTC. Its translation: CASSLVGYQSLYGYTF.

In its sample, this clone was seen once. The genes are TRBV5-5 and TRBJ2-7; weak D call: TRBD1 (6 bases). V dropped 3 bases and J dropped 7 bases, with 17 bases sitting between them. CDR1 is SGHKS and CDR2 is YYEKEE in the germline V gene (reference sequence). The CDR3 runs 14 residues. CDR3 sequence reads: CASSSPDSPLEQYF. The CDR3 DNA reads TGTGCCAGCAGCTCGCCGGACAGCCCTTTAGAGCAGTACTTC.

The rearrangement uses TRBV4-1 and TRBJ2-7, with D maybe TRBD1 (5 bases). V gave up 4 bases and J gave up 1 base, with 11 bases separating them. The germline V gene has CDR1 MGHRA and CDR2 YSYEKL. The CDR3 is 14 residues long. The DNA for the CDR3 is TGCGCCAGCAGCCTGGGCCCAGGGTCCTACGAGCAGTACTTC. The encoded protein is CASSLGPGSYEQYF.

The V call is TRBV19, the J call TRBJ2-7; 8 bases agree with TRBD2. The CDR3 covers 14 residues. Per the germline V gene, CDR1 is LNHDA and CDR2 is SQIVND (reference sequence). V shed 7 bases, J shed 9 bases, and the junction held 14 bases outside the gene matches. The CDR3 DNA sequence: TGTGCCAGTACCCCCTCAGGACTAGCCTCCAGGCAGTACTTC. Translation: CASTPSGLASRQYF. Full variable domain (remainder filled in from reference TRBV19 and TRBJ2-7): DGGITQSPKYLFRKEGQNVTLSCEQNLNHDAMYWYRQDPGQGLRLIYYSQIVNDFQKGDIAEGYSVSREKKESFPLTVTSAQKNPTAFYLCASTPSGLASRQYFGPGTRLTVT.

Only one count was recorded for this clone. Additional DNA sequences in this sample encode the identical CDR3. The rearrangement joins TRBV19 to TRBJ2-1; TRBD2 aligns across 9 bases. This CDR3 is 15 amino acids long. The germline V gene encodes CDR1 LNHDA and CDR2 SQIVND (reference sequence). The ends lost 6 bases at V and 4 bases at J; junction bases unmatched: 7. Written as DNA, the CDR3 is TGTGCCAGTAGCCCGGGACTAGCCGCTTACAATGAGCAGTTCTTC. It specifies CASSPGLAAYNEQFF.

The chain combines TRBV6-5 with TRBJ2-1; 11 bases are a match to TRBD2. Germline V lookup: CDR1 MNHEY, CDR2 SVGAGI. The CDR3 loop spans 15 amino acids. The ends lost 6 bases at V and 4 bases at J; junction bases unmatched: 5. The CDR3 DNA sequence: TGTGCCAGCAGATCGGGACTAGCGGTTTACAATGAGCAGTTCTTC. Translating gives CASRSGLAVYNEQFF.

This chain links TRBV9 with TRBJ2-1; D is possibly TRBD1 (5 bases). CDR1 and CDR2 from the germline V gene are SGDLS and YYNGEE. With 1 base removed from V and 8 bases from J, the gap between germline ends came to 16 bases. The CDR3 length is 15 residues. The DNA of the CDR3 is TGTGCCAGCAGCGTATCGACTCAGGGCATCGATGAGCAGTTCTTC. Translation: CASSVSTQGIDEQFF.

This clone was seen only a few times. This chain connects TRBV7-9 to TRBJ2-7; possible D gene TRBD1, 6 bases. Germline lookup yields CDR1 SEHNR and CDR2 FQNEAQ (reference sequence). V lost 7 bases and J lost 4, with 14 bases in between. This CDR3 contains 13 residues. The chain's CDR3 is CASTLLDSYEQYF. CDR3 coding DNA: TGTGCCAGCACCCTCCTGGACAGTTACGAGCAGTACTTC.

This clone was counted a single time. This chain uses TRBV6-5 with TRBJ2-5; TRBD1 aligns across 7 bases. V was clipped by 9 bases and J by 2 bases; unmatched bases: 6. The germline gives CDR1 MNHEY, CDR2 SVGAGI. CDR3 length equals 13 residues. CDR3 protein: CARRRQGQETQYF. Written as DNA, the CDR3 is TGTGCCAGACGTAGACAGGGACAAGAGACCCAGTACTTC.

The sample holds one count of this clone. The V call is TRBV28, the J call TRBJ1-6; maybe TRBD1 (6 bases). The CDR3 covers 16 residues. CDR1 is MDHEN and CDR2 is SYDVKM in the germline V gene. V was pared by 7 bases and J by 6 bases, with 19 bases between. This CDR3 is CASNLGAGTLNSPLHF. In nucleotides, the CDR3 is TGTGCCAGCAATCTCGGGGCCGGGACACTTAATTCACCCCTCCACTTT.

The CDR3 nucleotides are TGTGCCAGCAGCTTGGTTTTACCCGGGGAGCTGTTTTTT. It specifies CASSLVLPGELFF. This chain joins TRBV11-2 and TRBJ2-2, with D uncertain. The germline V gene has CDR1 SGHAT and CDR2 FQNNGV. The CDR3 covers 13 residues. V lost 3 bases and J 6 bases, leaving 8 bases between the germline ends.

As concerns this clone: At the DNA level, this CDR3 is encoded by other sequences in the same sample as well. The chain has TRBV5-6 and TRBJ2-7; D not resolved. With 2 bases removed from V and 7 bases from J, the gap between germline ends came to 10 bases. Germline loops: CDR1 SGHDT, CDR2 YYEEEE. The CDR3 runs to 12 residues. CDR3 region: CASSFIRGEQYF. DNA of the CDR3: TGTGCCAGCAGCTTTATACGAGGAGAGCAGTACTTC.

V gene TRBV19 combines with J gene TRBJ2-7; 11 positions agree with TRBD2. V shed 4 bases, J shed 7 bases, and the junction held 9 bases outside the gene matches. This CDR3 region has 15 residues. Per the germline V gene, CDR1 is LNHDA and CDR2 is SQIVND (reference sequence). The CDR3 nucleotides are TGTGCCAGTAGTAACGCACTAGCGGGAGCCCAGGAGCAGTACTTC. Amino acids: CASSNALAGAQEQYF.

The V call is TRBV7-9, the J call TRBJ1-3; a weak D match, TRBD1 (5 bases). The CDR3 loop spans 13 amino acids. V lost 10 bases to trimming and J lost 2 bases, with 12 bases between them. CDR1 SEHNR and CDR2 FQNEAQ come from the germline V gene (reference sequence). The CDR3 region is CAIITGPGNTIYF. CDR3 nucleotide sequence: TGTGCCATCATAACAGGACCTGGAAACACCATATATTTT.

The gene calls are TRBV19 and TRBJ1-2; the D is unclear. Germline-derived CDR1 and CDR2 are LNHDA and SQIVND (reference sequence). The CDR3 contains 11 residues. The V end lost 5 bases, the J end lost 8 bases, and 9 bases lay between the germline ends. The CDR3 DNA follows: TGTGCCAGTAGTGCCGGTATGGGCTACACCTTC. Its protein product is CASSAGMGYTF.

Only one count was recorded for this clone. The same CDR3 also results from other DNA sequences found in this sample. The V and J genes are TRBV11-2 and TRBJ2-7; 11 bases line up with TRBD2. The CDR3 runs to 14 residues. Germline values: CDR1 SGHAT, CDR2 FQNNGV. V lost 3 bases to trimming and J lost 3 bases; unmatched junction nucleotides: 1. Here the CDR3 reads CASSLTSGDYEQYF. As DNA, the CDR3 is TGTGCCAGCAGCTTGACTAGCGGGGACTACGAGCAGTACTTC.

The gene calls are TRBV5-1 and TRBJ2-7; a possible D gene is TRBD2 (5 bases). The germline V gene encodes CDR1 SGHRS and CDR2 YFSETQ. Between the trimmed V and J ends, which lost 3 bases and 2 bases, there was a span of 15 bases. This CDR3 is built from 15 residues. CDR3 DNA sequence: TGCGCCAGCAGCTCCCCCGAGGGTCCCACCTACGAGCAGTACTTC. This sequence encodes CASSSPEGPTYEQYF. Filled out from reference TRBV5-1 and TRBJ2-7, the complete variable domain reads KAGVTQTPRYLIKTRGQQVTLSCSPISGHRSVSWYQQTPGQGLQFLFEYFSETQRNKGNFPGRFSGRQFSNSRSEMNVSTLELGDSALYLCASSSPEGPTYEQYFGPGTRLTVT.

This chain links TRBV6-5 with TRBJ2-1; D not resolved. CDR1 is MNHEY, CDR2 SVGAGI, per germline. This CDR3 comprises 13 residues. V lost 2 bases to trimming and J lost 1 base, with 3 bases between them. The CDR3 spells CASSYNSYNEQFF. The CDR3 DNA reads as TGTGCCAGCAGTTACAATTCCTACAATGAGCAGTTCTTC.

The chain carries TRBV4-3 and TRBJ1-2; D call uncertain. This CDR3 spans 15 amino acids. Trimming removed 4 bases from V and 6 bases from J, with 18 bases in between. Per the germline V gene, CDR1 is LGHNA and CDR2 is YSLEER. The CDR3 is CASSPPGVGGDGYTF. CDR3 in DNA: TGCGCCAGCAGCCCCCCGGGAGTGGGCGGAGATGGCTACACCTTC.

CDR3 sequence reads: CASSQESWASEFPGELFF. The CDR3 nucleotides are TGCGCCAGCAGCCAAGAAAGTTGGGCTAGCGAGTTCCCCGGGGAGCTGTTTTTT. The genes are TRBV4-1 and TRBJ2-2, with D tentatively TRBD2 (6 bases). The germline V gene encodes CDR1 MGHRA and CDR2 YSYEKL. The V and J ends lost 0 bases and 6 bases respectively, with 20 bases between them. The CDR3 has 18 amino acids.

The CDR3 loop is CASSLELAGNYEQYF. The CDR3 DNA follows: TGTGCCAGCAGCTTGGAACTAGCGGGCAACTACGAGCAGTACTTC. The V and J genes are TRBV5-6 and TRBJ2-7, with 9 bases lining up with TRBD2. The CDR3 sequence is 15 residues long. The ends lost 0 bases at V and 3 bases at J; junction bases unmatched: 4. Per germline, CDR1 SGHDT and CDR2 YYEEEE.

The chain joins TRBV19 to TRBJ2-3; 7 positions match TRBD2. V shed 5 bases, J shed 2 bases, and the junction held 13 bases outside the gene matches. Germline CDR1 reads LNHDA; CDR2 reads SQIVND (reference sequence). The CDR3 has 17 amino acids. CDR3 region: CASSREVERPLTDTQYF. The CDR3 bases are TGTGCCAGTAGTCGGGAGGTGGAGCGGCCCCTCACAGATACGCAGTATTTT.

This chain joins TRBV4-1 and TRBJ2-5; perhaps TRBD2 as D (6 bases). CDR1 is MGHRA and CDR2 is YSYEKL in the germline V gene. V was clipped by 6 bases and J by 1 base, with 15 bases between them. CDR3 size: 15 residues. The CDR3 coding sequence is TGCGCCAGCAGGGCGGTAGAGGGAGGCCAAGAGACCCAGTACTTC. It codes for CASRAVEGGQETQYF.

Written as DNA, the CDR3 is TGTGCCAGCAGCATCGGGACTAGCGGGGAAGAGACCCAGTACTTC. As protein: CASSIGTSGEETQYF. V gene TRBV11-2 combines with J gene TRBJ2-5; 13 positions agree with TRBD2. The V gene's germline CDR1 is SGHAT and CDR2 FQNNGV. The CDR3 extends over 15 amino acids. J lost 3 bases, V lost 5 bases, and 3 bases had no gene match.

The chain employs TRBV27 and TRBJ1-5, with D tentatively TRBD1 (5 bases). V was shortened by 5 bases and J by 1 base, with 12 bases between the two germline ends. The CDR3 runs 15 residues. Per germline, CDR1 MNHEY and CDR2 SMNVEV (reference sequence). DNA for the CDR3: TGTGCCAGCAGTGAAGGGGTTGGGAGCAATCAGCCCCAGCATTTT. Translated: CASSEGVGSNQPQHF.